The entry below gives a single T cell receptor (beta chain) sequence along with its context. What it binds is unknown. The conserved phenylalanine or tryptophan normally closing the CDR3 is absent here, so this likely arose from a read error. It is unclear where the CDR3 begins or ends on the DNA, so no DNA is shown, and the CDR3 is as TCRdb lists it. Germline V gene data show CDR1 as SGDLS and CDR2 as YYNGEE. With termini counted, the CDR3 has 10 amino acids. The sample is drawn from a study of Graves' ophthalmopathy and Graves' hyperthyroidism. About the research overall: At initial diagnosis, peripheral blood was obtained, and this preceded any treatment.

From RNA, the CDR3 regions of TCR beta chains were amplified and sequenced. Following a first-round RT-PCR that used HTBI primers, a second-round multiplex PCR was carried out. TCRdb re-analysed the multiplex PCR reads in MiXCR, keeping a single row per CDR3 protein. The sample contains about 640,000 distinct CDR3 sequences, just over 40% of which appear only once. Exclusion covered patients with other autoimmune diseases or uncontrolled infections (as well as pregnancy or lactation). Around 10 ml of fresh blood yielded the PBMCs by density gradient. Study results and caveats: Clonotypes were expanded in thyroid at above 0.001 frequency, and most also appeared in blood.

V and J are TRBV9 and TRBJ1-1; the table's D call TRBD1 went unverified against the DNA. The sample was peripheral blood. This receptor was obtained from an adult man with Graves' ophthalmopathy. The CDR3 protein is CASSHRKGAG.